This T cell receptor (beta chain) was recovered during a study of shared clonotypes between healthy human individuals. The CDR3 is 12 amino acids. Between the trimmed V and J ends, which lost 4 bases and 11 bases, there was a span of 11 bases. Germline lookup yields CDR1 MGHRA and CDR2 YSYEKL. Generated by immunoSEQ multiplex PCR, the TCRdb table keeps only in-frame clones and is missing some. The sample lists approximately 500,000 clones, around 96% occurring once. The V gene is TRBV4-1, the J gene TRBJ1-4; TRBD1 might be the D (5 bases). This receptor was taken from a woman aged 25 to 45 in good health. Sequenced sample: naive CD4+ T cells sorted from blood. Regarding subset: CD45RA+ positively selected. This CDR3 reads CASSRVGTKLFF. For the CDR3, the DNA is TGCGCCAGCAGCCGAGTGGGGACGAAACTGTTTTTT.